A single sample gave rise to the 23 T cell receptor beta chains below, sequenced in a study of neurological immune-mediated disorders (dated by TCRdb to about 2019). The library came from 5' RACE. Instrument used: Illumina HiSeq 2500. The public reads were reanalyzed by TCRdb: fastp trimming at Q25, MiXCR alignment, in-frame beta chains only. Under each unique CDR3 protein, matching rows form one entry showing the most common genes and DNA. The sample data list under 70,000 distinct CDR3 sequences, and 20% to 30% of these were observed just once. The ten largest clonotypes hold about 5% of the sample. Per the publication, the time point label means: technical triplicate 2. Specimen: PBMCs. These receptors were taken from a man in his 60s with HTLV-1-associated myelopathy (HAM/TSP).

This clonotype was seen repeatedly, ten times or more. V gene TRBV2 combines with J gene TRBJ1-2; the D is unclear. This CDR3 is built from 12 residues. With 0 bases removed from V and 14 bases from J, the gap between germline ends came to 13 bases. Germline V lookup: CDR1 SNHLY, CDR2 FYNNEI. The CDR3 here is CASSEAMMSLTF. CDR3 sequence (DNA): TGTGCCAGCAGTGAAGCGATGATGAGTTTAACCTTC.

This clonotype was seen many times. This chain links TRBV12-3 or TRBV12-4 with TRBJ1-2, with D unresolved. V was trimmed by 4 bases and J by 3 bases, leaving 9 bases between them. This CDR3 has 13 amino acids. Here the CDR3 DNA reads TGTGCCAGCAGTTCGGTCAGCTACTATGGCTACACCTTC. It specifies CASSSVSYYGYTF.

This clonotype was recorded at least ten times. DNA of the CDR3: TGTGCCAGCAGCTCTGCGGGCGTAGGGGTTGGGGCCAACGTCCTGACTTTC. Protein sequence: CASSSAGVGVGANVLTF. This chain connects TRBV7-2 to TRBJ2-6; D tentatively fits TRBD1 or TRBD2 (5 bases each). Trimming shortened V by 4 bases and J by 3 bases, and 16 bases separated the two germline ends. Germline-derived CDR1 and CDR2 are SGHTA and FQGNSA. This CDR3 has 17 amino acids.

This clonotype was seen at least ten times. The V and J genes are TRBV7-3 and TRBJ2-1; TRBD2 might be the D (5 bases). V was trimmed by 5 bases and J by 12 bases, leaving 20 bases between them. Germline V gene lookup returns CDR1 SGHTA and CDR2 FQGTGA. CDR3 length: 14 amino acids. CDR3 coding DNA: TGTGCCAGCAGCGCCCTCGGACTTCCTCAACGGCAGTTCTTC. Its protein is CASSALGLPQRQFF.

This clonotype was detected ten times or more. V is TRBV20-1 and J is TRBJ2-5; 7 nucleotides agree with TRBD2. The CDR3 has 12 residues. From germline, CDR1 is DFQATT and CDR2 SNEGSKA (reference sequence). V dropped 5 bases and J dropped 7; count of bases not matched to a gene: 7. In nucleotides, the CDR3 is TGCAGTGCTGATTCGACGGGGGGGACCCAGTACTTC. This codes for CSADSTGGTQYF.

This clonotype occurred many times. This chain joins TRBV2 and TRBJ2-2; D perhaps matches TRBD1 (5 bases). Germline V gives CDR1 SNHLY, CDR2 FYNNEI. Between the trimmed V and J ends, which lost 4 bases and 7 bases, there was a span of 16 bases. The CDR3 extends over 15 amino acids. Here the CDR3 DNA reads TGTGCCAGCAGTGGAACAACAAGGGGTGACGGGGAGCTGTTTTTT. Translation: CASSGTTRGDGELFF.

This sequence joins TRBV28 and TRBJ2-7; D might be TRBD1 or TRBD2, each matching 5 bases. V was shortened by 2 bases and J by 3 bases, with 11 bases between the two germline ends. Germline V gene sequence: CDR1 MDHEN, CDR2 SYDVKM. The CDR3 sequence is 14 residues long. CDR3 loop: CASSLVRAGYEQYF. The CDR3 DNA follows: TGTGCCAGCAGTTTAGTCAGGGCGGGCTACGAGCAGTACTTC.

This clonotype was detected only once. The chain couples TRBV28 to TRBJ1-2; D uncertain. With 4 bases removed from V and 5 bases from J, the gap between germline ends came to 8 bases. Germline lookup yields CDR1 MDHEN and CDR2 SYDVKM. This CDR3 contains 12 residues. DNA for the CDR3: TGTGCCAGCAGTTGGGAGAAGTATGGCTACACCTTC. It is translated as CASSWEKYGYTF.

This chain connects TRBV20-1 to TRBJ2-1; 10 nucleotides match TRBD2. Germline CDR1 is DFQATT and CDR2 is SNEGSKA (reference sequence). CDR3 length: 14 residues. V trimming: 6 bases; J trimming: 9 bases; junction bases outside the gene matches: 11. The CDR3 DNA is TGCAGTGCCGGGCCAGCGGGAGGGTCGAGTGAGCAGTTCTTC. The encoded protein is CSAGPAGGSSEQFF.

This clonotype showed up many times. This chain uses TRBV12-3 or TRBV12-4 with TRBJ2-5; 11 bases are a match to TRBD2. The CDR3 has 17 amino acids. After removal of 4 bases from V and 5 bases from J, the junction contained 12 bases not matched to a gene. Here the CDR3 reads CASSYSSGRSGVETQYF. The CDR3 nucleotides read TGTGCCAGCAGTTATTCTAGCGGGAGGTCCGGGGTGGAGACCCAGTACTTC.

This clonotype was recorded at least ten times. The CDR3 spells CSARGTGLYEQYF. Here the CDR3 DNA reads TGCAGTGCTAGGGGGACAGGACTCTACGAGCAGTACTTC. This sequence joins TRBV20-1 and TRBJ2-7, with 8 bases identical to TRBD1. The CDR3 is made up of 13 amino acids. Trimming at V came to 3 bases and at J to 3 bases, leaving 4 bases not matched to a gene. Per germline, CDR1 DFQATT and CDR2 SNEGSKA (reference sequence).

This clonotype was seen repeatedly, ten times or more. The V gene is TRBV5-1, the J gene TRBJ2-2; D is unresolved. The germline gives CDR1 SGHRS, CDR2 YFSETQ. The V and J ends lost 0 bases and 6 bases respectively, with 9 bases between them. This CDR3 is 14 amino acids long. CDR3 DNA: TGCGCCAGCAGCTTGGCCGAGGTTCCCGGGGAGCTGTTTTTT. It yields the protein CASSLAEVPGELFF.

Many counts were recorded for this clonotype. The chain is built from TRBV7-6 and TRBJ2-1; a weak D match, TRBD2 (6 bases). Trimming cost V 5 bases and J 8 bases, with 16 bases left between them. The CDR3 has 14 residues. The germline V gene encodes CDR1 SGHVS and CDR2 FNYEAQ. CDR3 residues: CASSPGSQFYEQFF. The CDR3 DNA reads TGTGCCAGCAGCCCCGGGAGTCAATTCTATGAGCAGTTCTTC.

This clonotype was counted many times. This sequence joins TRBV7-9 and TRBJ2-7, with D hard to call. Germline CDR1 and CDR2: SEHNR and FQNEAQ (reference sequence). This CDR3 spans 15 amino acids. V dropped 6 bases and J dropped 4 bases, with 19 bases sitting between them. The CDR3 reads CASSNTRDLHYEQYF. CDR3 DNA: TGTGCCAGCAGTAACACCAGAGACTTACATTACGAGCAGTACTTC.

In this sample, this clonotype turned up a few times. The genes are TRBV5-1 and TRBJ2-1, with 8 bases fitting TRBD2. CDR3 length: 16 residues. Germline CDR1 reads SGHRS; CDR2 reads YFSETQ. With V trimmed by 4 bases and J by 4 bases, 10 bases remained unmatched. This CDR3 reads CASSPPLAGGYNEQFF. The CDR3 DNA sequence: TGCGCCAGCAGCCCTCCCCTTGCGGGAGGTTACAATGAGCAGTTCTTC.

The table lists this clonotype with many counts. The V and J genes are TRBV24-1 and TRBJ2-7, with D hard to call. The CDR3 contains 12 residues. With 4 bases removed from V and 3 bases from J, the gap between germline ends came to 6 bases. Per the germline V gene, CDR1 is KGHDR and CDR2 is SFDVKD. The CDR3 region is CATSDPVYEQYF. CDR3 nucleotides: TGTGCCACCAGTGACCCCGTCTACGAGCAGTACTTC.

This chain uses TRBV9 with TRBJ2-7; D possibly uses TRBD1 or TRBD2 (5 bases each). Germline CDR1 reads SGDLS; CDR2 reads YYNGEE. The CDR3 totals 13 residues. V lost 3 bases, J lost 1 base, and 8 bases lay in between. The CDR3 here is CASSDGASYEQYF. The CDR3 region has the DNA TGTGCCAGCAGCGACGGGGCTTCCTACGAGCAGTACTTC.

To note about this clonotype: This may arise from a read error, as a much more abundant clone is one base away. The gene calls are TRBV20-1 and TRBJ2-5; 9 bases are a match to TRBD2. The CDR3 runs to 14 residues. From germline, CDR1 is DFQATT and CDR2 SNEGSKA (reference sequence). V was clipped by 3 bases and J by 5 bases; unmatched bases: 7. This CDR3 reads CSASKREDLETQYF. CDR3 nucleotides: TGCAGTGCTAGTAAGCGGGAGGACCTGGAGACCCAGTACTTC.

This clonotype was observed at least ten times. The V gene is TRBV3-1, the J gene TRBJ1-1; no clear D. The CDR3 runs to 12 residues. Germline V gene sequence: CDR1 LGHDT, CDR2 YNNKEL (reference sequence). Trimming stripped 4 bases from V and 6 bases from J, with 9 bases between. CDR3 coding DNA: TGTGCCAGCAGCCTGCGAGAATCTGAAGCTTTCTTT. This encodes CASSLRESEAFF.

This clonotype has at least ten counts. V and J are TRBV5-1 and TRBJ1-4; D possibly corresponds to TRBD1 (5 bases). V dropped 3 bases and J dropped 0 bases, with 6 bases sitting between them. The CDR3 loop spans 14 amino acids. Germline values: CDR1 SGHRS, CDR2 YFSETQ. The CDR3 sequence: CASSSGTTNEKLFF. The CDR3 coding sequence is TGCGCCAGCAGCTCAGGGACAACTAATGAAAAACTGTTTTTT. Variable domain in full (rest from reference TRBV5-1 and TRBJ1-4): KAGVTQTPRYLIKTRGQQVTLSCSPISGHRSVSWYQQTPGQGLQFLFEYFSETQRNKGNFPGRFSGRQFSNSRSEMNVSTLELGDSALYLCASSSGTTNEKLFFGSGTQLSVL.

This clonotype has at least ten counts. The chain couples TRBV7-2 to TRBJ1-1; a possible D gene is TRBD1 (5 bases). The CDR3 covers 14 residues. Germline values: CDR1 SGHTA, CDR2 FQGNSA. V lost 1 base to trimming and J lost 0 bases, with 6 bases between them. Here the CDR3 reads CASSLEGLNTEAFF. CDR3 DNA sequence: TGTGCCAGCAGCTTAGAGGGACTGAACACTGAAGCTTTCTTT.

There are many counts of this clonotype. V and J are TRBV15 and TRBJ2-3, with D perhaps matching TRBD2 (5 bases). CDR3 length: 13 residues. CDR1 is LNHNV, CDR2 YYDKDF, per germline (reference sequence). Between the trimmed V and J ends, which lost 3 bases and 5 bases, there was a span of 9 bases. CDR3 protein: CATSSNRGDTQYF. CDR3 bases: TGTGCCACCAGCAGTAACCGGGGAGATACGCAGTATTTT. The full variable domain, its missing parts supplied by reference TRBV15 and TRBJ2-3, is DAMVIQNPRYQVTQFGKPVTLSCSQTLNHNVMYWYQQKSSQAPKLLFHYYDKDFNNEADTPDNFQSRRPNTSFCFLDIRSPGLGDTAMYLCATSSNRGDTQYFGPGTRLTVL.

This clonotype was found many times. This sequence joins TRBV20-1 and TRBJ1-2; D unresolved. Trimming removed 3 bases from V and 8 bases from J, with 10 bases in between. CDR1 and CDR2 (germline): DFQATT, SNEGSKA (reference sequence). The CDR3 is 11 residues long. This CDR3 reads CSASRLAGYTF. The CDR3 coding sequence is TGCAGTGCTAGTAGGCTAGCGGGCTACACCTTC.